Following are 2 T cell receptor beta chains from one sample sequenced in a study of blood T cell dynamics during melanoma immunotherapy (dated by TCRdb to 2020 to 2022). Libraries were constructed by the immunoSEQ multiplex PCR assay. This immuneACCESS table, as held by TCRdb, lists in-frame sequences with V and J called but not all clones. Of the missing ones, under half trace to an unresolved V gene in checked studies; the others have no known cause. The sample profile shows 15,000 to 20,000 clones; roughly 90% of them were found once. The ten largest clones represent 1.5% to 2% of the sample. The time point label, read with the paper, signifies: pre-treatment baseline. Source: blood, taken from a patient treated with checkpoint blockade. The receptors here all came from a human donor with melanoma.

The J gene is TRBJ2-3, the V gene TRBV5-4, with D perhaps TRBD2 (5 bases). The V end was cut by 1 base, the J end by 0 bases, with 12 bases between. This CDR3 has 16 residues. Germline V gene lookup returns CDR1 SGHNT and CDR2 YYREEE (reference sequence). The CDR3 reads CASSLMLAGSTDTQYF. The DNA for the CDR3 is TGTGCCAGCAGCTTGATGCTAGCAGGTAGCACAGATACGCAGTATTTT.

This clone appeared once. The chain uses TRBV7-8 and TRBJ2-1, with D maybe TRBD2 (5 bases). The V and J ends lost 0 bases and 2 bases respectively, with 8 bases between them. Germline V gene sequence: CDR1 SGHVS, CDR2 FQNEAQ. The CDR3 spans 15 residues. The CDR3 bases are TGTGCCAGCAGCTTAGCGGGAGTGACCTACAATGAGCAGTTCTTC. Protein: CASSLAGVTYNEQFF.